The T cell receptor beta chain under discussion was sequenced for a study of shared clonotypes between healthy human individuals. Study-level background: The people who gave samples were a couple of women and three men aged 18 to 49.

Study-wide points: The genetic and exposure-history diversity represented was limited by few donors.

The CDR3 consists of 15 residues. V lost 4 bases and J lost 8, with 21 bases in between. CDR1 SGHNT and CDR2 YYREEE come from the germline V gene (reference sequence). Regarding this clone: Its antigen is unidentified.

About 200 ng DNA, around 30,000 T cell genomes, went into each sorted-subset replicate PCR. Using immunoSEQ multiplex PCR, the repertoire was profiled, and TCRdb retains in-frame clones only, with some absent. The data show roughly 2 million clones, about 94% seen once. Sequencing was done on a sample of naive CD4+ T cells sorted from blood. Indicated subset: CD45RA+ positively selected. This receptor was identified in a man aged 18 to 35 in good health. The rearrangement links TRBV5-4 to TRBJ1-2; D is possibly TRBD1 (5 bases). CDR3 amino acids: CASSKSGALPLGYTF. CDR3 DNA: TGTGCCAGCAGCAAGAGCGGGGCCCTTCCACTAGGCTACACCTTC.